This T cell receptor (beta chain) originates from a study of persistence of HIV-infected CD4 T cells. About the study: Donors were ART-treated; their CMV- and Gag-responding CD4+ T cells were isolated. Suppressive ART had lasted a median of approximately 8 years. Study-level results: CMV- and Gag-responding cells had lower TCRbeta richness than CD3/CD28-responding cells. Antigen-responding cells were enriched for degenerate expanded CDR3beta sequences.

The stimulus was an HIV-1 Gag 15-mer peptide pool, 0.9 to 1 ug/peptide/mL. Memory cells lacking CD40L and CD69 with high CD45RO were sorted. As to this clone: Its antigen is undetermined.

The immunoSEQ assay was version 4, run in survey mode. Using immunoSEQ multiplex PCR, the repertoire was profiled, and TCRdb retains in-frame clones only, with some absent. The table records about 36,000 clones, more than 75% of them present only once. The V end lost 8 bases, the J end lost 5 bases, and 10 bases lay between the germline ends. Germline-derived CDR1 and CDR2 are SGHVS and FQNEAQ. The CDR3 covers 11 residues. This material consisted of cultured CD4+ T cells from PBMCs, taken from a patient who received antiretroviral therapy. The receptor comes from an adult with HIV. The donor label of this sample is uncertain. This chain uses TRBV7-8 with TRBJ2-7; no clear D. The CDR3 nucleotides read TGTGCCAGCCTCCCTAAAGACGAGCAGTACTTC. This translates into CASLPKDEQYF.